These 3 T cell receptor beta chains were sequenced from one sample in a study of molecular identifiers for immune sequencing clone quantification. From the PCR reads, TCRdb called clonotypes with MiXCR, one entry per CDR3 protein. Here the sample spans approximately 630,000 distinct CDR3 sequences, about 25% being singletons. Sequenced input: naive CD8+ T cells from blood, with Jurkat cell RNA spiked in. Noted subset: FACS-sorted CD8+CD4-CCR7+CD45RA+ naive T cells. All receptors come from a human donor in good health. Some libraries in this study had Jurkat cell RNA spiked in.

This clonotype was seen a handful of times. V usage is TRBV14 and J usage is TRBJ2-7; D is ambiguous. The CDR3 is made up of 14 amino acids. Germline V CDR1 and CDR2: SGHDN, FVKESK. V lost 3 bases, J lost 3 bases, and 12 bases lay in between. The CDR3 sequence: CASSQWNKNYEQYF. For the CDR3, the DNA is TGTGCCAGCAGCCAGTGGAACAAAAACTACGAGCAGTACTTC.

The chain employs TRBV9 and TRBJ2-3, with TRBD2 identical over 11 bases. CDR1 is SGDLS and CDR2 is YYNGEE in the germline V gene. The CDR3 is made up of 17 amino acids. J gave up 0 bases and V 3 bases, and 6 bases lay outside the gene matches. The CDR3 nucleotides are TGTGCCAGCAGCGAACGACTAGCGGGAATGAGCACAGATACGCAGTATTTT. Translated: CASSERLAGMSTDTQYF.

This clonotype showed up just a few times. V usage is TRBV12-3 or TRBV12-4 and J usage is TRBJ1-4; D is possibly TRBD1 (6 bases). This CDR3 spans 15 amino acids. The V gene lost 6 bases and the J gene lost 12 bases, with 23 bases spanning the gap. The CDR3 protein is CASSSSGGAQFELFF. DNA for the CDR3: TGTGCCAGCAGCTCTAGCGGGGGGGCGCAGTTCGAACTGTTTTTT.